This T cell receptor (beta chain) was identified during a study of blood T cell repertoires in COVID-19 (dated by TCRdb to between 2020 and 2021). Describing the broader study: Samples covering the acute and convalescent phases of COVID-19 were provided by collaborators in the United States, Italy and Spain. The repertoires were made available in a free public database intended to serve as a resource for research on the immune response to SARS-CoV-2. Deeply sampled blood TCRbeta repertoires from subjects exposed to, actively infected with, or recovered from COVID-19 were included in the dataset. The samples were drawn from two sources: the first 160 participants of the ongoing ImmuneRACE study, and over 1,000 subjects contributed by 6 global collaborators. The prospective study material was composed of cDNA or gDNA derived from T cells, B-cell-depleted T cells, or PBMCs. The sample metadata nearly always contained a de-identified subject ID, COVID-19 status, age in years and sex. Where available, HLA class I and class II types were taken from metadata supplied by the sample provider and were not determined by assay-based typing. Overall study results and their limits: The amount of clinical and demographic metadata varied by source and participant and was provided uncurated.

Whole blood was collected in K2EDTA tubes by collaborating institutions according to the institutions' own protocols. For TCRbeta analysis, collaborator samples were shipped as frozen whole blood, as isolated PBMCs, or as DNA extracted from either sample type. Concerning this clone itself: There is no known antigen for this receptor. The junction departs from germline at one end; a sequencing error may be responsible.

The immunoSEQ Assay, a bias-controlled multiplex PCR, was used to amplify TCRbeta CDR3 regions from genomic DNA. The published analysis was carried out like this. Nucleated cell counts per sample were estimated from amplification of reference gene primers within the assay. Sequence reads were collapsed and filtered to measure the absolute abundance of every unique TCRbeta CDR3 rearrangement. For each sample, productive Simpson clonality was calculated by taking the square root of Simpson's diversity index across productive rearrangements. TCRdb stores this immuneACCESS table with in-frame sequences only. Part of the clones is absent; in the studies checked, under half of the shortfall reflects unresolved V genes, and no reason is known for the rest. V, J and clone size were drawn from that table, and D and trimming were deduced from the DNA. This sample is represented by over 250,000 clones; roughly 89% of them were singletons. The ten largest clones take up 2% to 2.5% of the sample.

From the cysteine through the phenylalanine, the CDR3 covers 12 amino acids. Just the 36-base CDR3 DNA is kept, in frame starting at base 1. Via the germline V gene, CDR1 is SGHNT and CDR2 YENEEA. The sequence came from a man between 45 and 60 years old with acute or convalescent COVID-19. The sequencing input was peripheral blood. The V gene is TRBV11-3 and the J gene is TRBJ2-3; the D gene is perhaps TRBD1, from 5 matching bases. The DNA sequence reads TGTGCCAGCAGCGTAGACCAGGGTACGCAGTATTTT. Its translation is CASSVDQGTQYF.